Following are 27 T cell receptor beta chains from one sample sequenced in a study of Ad26.COV2.S vaccination and SARS-CoV-2 variants. Treatment: about 20 received Ad26.COV2.S at low or high dose, single or two shots; 5 received placebo; per-sample allocation not given. Samples were taken on day 63 after the first vaccine or placebo injection. Here immunoSEQ multiplex PCR was the method, and the copy in TCRdb shows in-frame clones only, minus some. The sample holds about 450,000 clones, 89% seen once. The sample was peripheral blood, taken in a trial of Ad26.COV2.S vaccine versus placebo. The source of these receptors is a person aged 18 to 59 who received the Ad26.COV2.S COVID-19 vaccine or a placebo.

The rearrangement links TRBV12-3 or TRBV12-4 to TRBJ2-7, with no clear D. This CDR3 is 11 amino acids long. V dropped 5 bases and J dropped 4 bases, with 6 bases sitting between them. CDR3 in DNA: TGTGCCAGCAGTCCCGGGTACGAGCAGTACGTC. It translates to CASSPGYEQYV.

The J gene is TRBJ2-5, the V gene TRBV9; D ambiguous. Trimming removed 3 bases from V and 5 bases from J, with 11 bases in between. This CDR3 has 13 amino acids. The germline V gene has CDR1 SGDLS and CDR2 YYNGEE. The CDR3 region is CASSALAKETQYF. The CDR3 nucleotides read TGTGCCAGCAGCGCCCTGGCGAAGGAGACCCAGTACTTC.

The chain combines TRBV6-5 with TRBJ1-2; 8 nucleotides align to TRBD1. Looked up from germline, CDR1 is MNHEY and CDR2 is SVGAGI. The CDR3 consists of 15 residues. The junction had 7 bases not matched to a gene; V was cut back by 0 bases and J by 7 bases. The CDR3 here is CASSYSRTGFGGYTF. The CDR3 DNA follows: TGTGCCAGCAGTTACTCCCGGACAGGGTTTGGTGGCTACACCTTC.

This clone was counted once. This chain links TRBV19 with TRBJ1-5; TRBD1 aligns across 10 bases. Per the germline V gene, CDR1 is LNHDA and CDR2 is SQIVND (reference sequence). This CDR3 comprises 17 residues. Trimming removed 2 bases from V and 2 bases from J; junction bases left unmatched: 6. CDR3 nucleotide sequence: TGTGCCAGTAGTATACGGGACAGGGGTGGTGGCAATCAGCCCCAGCATTTT. Amino acids: CASSIRDRGGGNQPQHF.

The chain has TRBV5-6 and TRBJ1-2; possibly TRBD1 for D (5 bases). Trimming removed 2 bases from V and 5 bases from J, with 16 bases in between. The germline V gene has CDR1 SGHDT and CDR2 YYEEEE. There are 15 residues in the CDR3. CDR3 coding DNA: TGTGCCAGCAGCTTCTCGGGACCCTCGTTATATGGCTACACCTTC. Protein: CASSFSGPSLYGYTF.

The V and J genes are TRBV7-2 and TRBJ1-4; a weak D match, TRBD1 (6 bases). The CDR3 spans 15 residues. V was shortened by 1 base and J by 7 bases, with 13 bases between the two germline ends. The germline V gene encodes CDR1 SGHTA and CDR2 FQGNSA. The CDR3 nucleotides read TGTGCCAGCAGCTTAGGGGGGGCGCCGGTTGAAAAACTGTTTTTT. It encodes CASSLGGAPVEKLFF.

This rearrangement joins TRBV7-9 to TRBJ1-1; the D gene is possibly TRBD1 (6 bases). The CDR3 is 13 residues long. The V gene lost 4 bases and the J gene lost 1 base, with 7 bases spanning the gap. Germline V CDR1 and CDR2: SEHNR, FQNEAQ (reference sequence). CDR3 residues: CASSSRGNTEAFF. The CDR3 bases are TGTGCCAGCAGCTCCAGGGGGAACACTGAAGCTTTCTTT.

With respect to this clone: Other nucleotide sequences in the sample specify the same CDR3. This chain connects TRBV5-1 to TRBJ2-5, with D possibly TRBD2 on 6 matching bases. Germline V lookup: CDR1 SGHRS, CDR2 YFSETQ. V was clipped by 1 base and J by 3 bases, with 7 bases between them. This CDR3 comprises 13 residues. The CDR3, as DNA: TGCGCCAGCAGCTTGCCGGGAGAAGAGACCCAGTACTTC. Translating it yields CASSLPGEETQYF.

In DNA, the CDR3 is TGTGCCAGCAGCAAACAGGGGGCTTTAGTCGCAGATACGCAGTATTTT. Translation: CASSKQGALVADTQYF. The V call is TRBV7-8, the J call TRBJ2-3, with TRBD1 identical over 9 bases. There are 16 residues in the CDR3. CDR1 is SGHVS, CDR2 FQNEAQ, per germline. With 5 bases clipped from V and 4 bases from J, the junction kept 10 bases outside the gene matches.

This clone was found once. The chain links TRBV30 to TRBJ2-2; 7 nucleotides match TRBD1. With 4 bases clipped from V and 8 bases from J, the junction kept 7 bases outside the gene matches. The CDR3 sequence is 13 residues long. Germline loops: CDR1 GTSNPN, CDR2 SVGIG (reference sequence). The CDR3 region has the DNA TGTGCCTGGACGCTAGGGGGCTCGGGGGAGCTGTTTTTT. Translating gives CAWTLGGSGELFF.

In DNA form, the CDR3 reads TGTGCCAGCAGCGAAACTCGGGGGGGCTACAATGAGCAGTTCTTC. Encoded protein: CASSETRGGYNEQFF. The chain joins TRBV11-3 to TRBJ2-1; 8 bases are a match to TRBD2. CDR3 length equals 15 residues. Germline CDR1 reads SGHNT; CDR2 reads YENEEA. With V trimmed by 5 bases and J by 3 bases, 6 bases remained unmatched.

V and J are TRBV7-2 and TRBJ2-3; D possibly corresponds to TRBD2 (6 bases). Germline V CDR1 and CDR2: SGHTA, FQGNSA. The CDR3 sequence is 18 residues long. V gave up 4 bases and J gave up 0 bases, with 20 bases separating them. CDR3 amino acids: CASSSPGVQGTSTDTQYF. CDR3 coding DNA: TGTGCCAGCAGCTCTCCGGGGGTACAAGGTACTAGCACAGATACGCAGTATTTT.

The rearrangement joins TRBV5-1 to TRBJ2-1; D is unclear. This CDR3 has 13 residues. Germline CDR1 SGHRS, CDR2 YFSETQ. V gave up 2 bases and J gave up 5 bases, with 8 bases separating them. In nucleotides, the CDR3 is TGCGCCAGCAGCTTTTTCCCAAACAATGAGCAGTTCTTC. Its translation is CASSFFPNNEQFF.

V and J are TRBV7-3 and TRBJ2-7; the D gene is possibly TRBD2 (5 bases). Germline CDR1 is SGHTA and CDR2 is FQGTGA. Trimming removed 5 bases at V and 2 bases at J, with 16 bases between. The length of the CDR3 is 15 residues. The CDR3 DNA follows: TGTGCCAGCAGCCCTGGTCCCCGGGGTACCTACGAGCAGTACTTC. Residues: CASSPGPRGTYEQYF.

The chain combines TRBV5-5 with TRBJ2-7; 7 nucleotides agree with TRBD1. Losses at the gene ends were 2 bases for V and 2 bases for J; bases not matched to a gene: 10. The V gene's germline CDR1 is SGHKS and CDR2 YYEKEE (reference sequence). CDR3 size: 16 residues. This CDR3 reads CASSLYRGVVAYEQYF. The CDR3 coding sequence is TGTGCCAGCAGCTTATACAGGGGCGTTGTAGCCTACGAGCAGTACTTC.

This clone was detected only once. This chain links TRBV7-2 with TRBJ1-3; D remains unclear. Deletions cut 4 bases from V and 3 bases from J, with 22 bases between. The CDR3 length is 18 residues. CDR1 SGHTA and CDR2 FQGNSA come from the germline V gene. CDR3 region: CASSSRPSRALGGNTIYF. CDR3 nucleotide sequence: TGTGCCAGCAGCTCCCGACCTTCTAGGGCGCTTGGTGGAAACACCATATATTTT. Full variable domain (rest looked up from reference TRBV7-2 and TRBJ1-3): GAGVSQSPSNKVTEKGKDVELRCDPISGHTALYWYRQSLGQGLEFLIYFQGNSAPDKSGLPSDRFSAERTGGSVSTLTIQRTQQEDSAVYLCASSSRPSRALGGNTIYFGEGSWLTVV.

The chain is built from TRBV18 and TRBJ2-1, with unresolved D. The CDR3 spans 14 residues. CDR1 is KGHSH and CDR2 is LQKENI in the germline V gene. Trimming cost V 3 bases and J 4 bases, with 10 bases left between them. CDR3 protein: CASSPPQRYNEQFF. CDR3 sequence (DNA): TGTGCCAGCTCACCCCCCCAAAGATACAATGAGCAGTTCTTC.

Only a few counts were recorded for this clone. CDR3 nucleotides: TGCAGCCCCCTTTCAGGGAGTGGCTACACCTTC. As protein: CSPLSGSGYTF. The V call is TRBV20-1, the J call TRBJ1-2; weak D call: TRBD1 (5 bases). The CDR3 contains 11 residues. Germline loops: CDR1 DFQATT, CDR2 SNEGSKA (reference sequence).

This rearrangement joins TRBV25-1 to TRBJ2-5, with 13 bases matching TRBD2. Germline V gene data show CDR1 as MGHDK and CDR2 as SYGVNS. V gave up 2 bases and J gave up 5 bases; unmatched junction bases: 11. The CDR3 extends over 18 amino acids. CDR3 coding DNA: TGTGCCAGCAGTGAAAGTACTAGCGGGGGGGCCAGTGGGGAGACCCAGTACTTC. Translation: CASSESTSGGASGETQYF.

This chain connects TRBV5-5 to TRBJ2-7; no reliable D call. The V gene lost 6 bases and the J gene lost 7 bases, with 17 bases spanning the gap. Germline assignment: CDR1 SGHKS and CDR2 YYEKEE (reference sequence). There are 13 residues in the CDR3. The CDR3 protein is CASNFGSSEEQYV. In DNA form, the CDR3 reads TGTGCCAGCAACTTTGGGTCCAGCGAGGAGCAGTACGTC.

This CDR3 is CASTGQGSEAFF. CDR3 in DNA: TGCGCCAGCACGGGACAGGGGTCTGAAGCTTTCTTT. The J gene is TRBJ1-1, the V gene TRBV5-1; TRBD1 matches at 10 bases. Germline V gene data show CDR1 as SGHRS and CDR2 as YFSETQ. Unmatched junction bases numbered 2, after V lost 6 bases and J lost 6 bases. The CDR3 runs to 12 residues. The full variable domain, completed using reference TRBV5-1 and TRBJ1-1, is KAGVTQTPRYLIKTRGQQVTLSCSPISGHRSVSWYQQTPGQGLQFLFEYFSETQRNKGNFPGRFSGRQFSNSRSEMNVSTLELGDSALYLCASTGQGSEAFFGQGTRLTVV.

This clone was found once. This sequence joins TRBV6-5 and TRBJ2-4; 8 nucleotides match TRBD1. Germline V lookup: CDR1 MNHEY, CDR2 SVGAGI. CDR3 length: 15 residues. After removal of 4 bases from V and 9 bases from J, the junction contained 11 bases not matched to a gene. CDR3 loop: CASSSPGQDFLIQYF. DNA for the CDR3: TGTGCCAGCAGTTCTCCGGGACAGGACTTTCTCATTCAGTACTTC.

The chain uses TRBV12-3 or TRBV12-4 and TRBJ1-6; TRBD1 agrees at 8 bases. V shed 6 bases and J 9 bases; nucleotides not matched to a gene: 4. CDR3 size: 13 residues. Here the CDR3 reads CASSQGAVSPLHF. The CDR3 DNA sequence: TGTGCCAGCAGCCAGGGGGCGGTTTCACCCCTCCACTTT.

The chain employs TRBV6-1 and TRBJ1-2, with TRBD1 as a possible D gene (6 bases). Trimming removed 0 bases from V and 4 bases from J, with 21 bases in between. CDR3 length: 18 amino acids. The V gene's germline CDR1 is MNHNS and CDR2 SASEGT. CDR3 sequence reads: CASSEALTGGGFGYGYTF. CDR3 coding DNA: TGTGCCAGCAGTGAAGCGTTGACAGGAGGAGGGTTTGGCTATGGCTACACCTTC.

The gene calls are TRBV5-1 and TRBJ1-5; D remains ambiguous. CDR3 size: 16 residues. CDR1 is SGHRS and CDR2 is YFSETQ in the germline V gene. Trimming took off 3 bases at V and 1 base at J, with 14 bases between the two ends. This chain's CDR3 is CASSYRGRPSNQPQHF. The CDR3 DNA sequence: TGCGCCAGCAGCTACCGGGGTCGGCCGAGCAATCAGCCCCAGCATTTT.

The rearrangement links TRBV30 to TRBJ2-1, with 7 bases identical to TRBD2. Germline CDR1 GTSNPN, CDR2 SVGIG (reference sequence). J was trimmed by 7 bases and V by 1 base; bases with no gene match: 10. This CDR3 region has 15 residues. The CDR3 region has the DNA TGTGCCTGGAGTGGGACTAGTCCATGGATGAATGAGCAGTTCTTC. It translates to CAWSGTSPWMNEQFF. The full variable domain, completed using reference TRBV30 and TRBJ2-1, is SQTIHQWPATLVQPVGSPLSLECTVEGTSNPNLYWYRQAAGRGLQLLFYSVGIGQISSEVPQNLSASRPQDRQFILSSKKLLLSDSGFYLCAWSGTSPWMNEQFFGPGTRLTVL.

CDR3: CASKTRTGIDIQYF. The CDR3 DNA reads as TGTGCCAGCAAAACCAGGACAGGGATAGACATTCAGTACTTC. This chain links TRBV2 with TRBJ2-4, with 8 bases identical to TRBD1. The V gene's germline CDR1 is SNHLY and CDR2 FYNNEI. V gave up 7 bases and J gave up 8 bases; unmatched junction bases: 10. The CDR3 loop spans 14 amino acids.